The TCR beta chain under discussion was sequenced for a study of T cell repertoires in cytomegalovirus infection. Whole-study context: CMV epitopes in the study were HLA-C-restricted (recently identified) and HLA-B-restricted (well studied). Through public TCR beta signatures, both CMV infection and matching HLA type were indicated. Study-level findings and limits: Totalled public TCR beta family frequency picked out people who carried CMV plus the relevant HLA.

On this clonotype: Its antigen remains unidentified.

In TCRdb, the reads were re-called with MiXCR into one record per CDR3 protein. The sample lists under 500,000 distinct CDR3 sequences, more than 40% occurring once. CDR3 length equals 14 residues. CDR1 and CDR2 (germline): LNHDA, SQIVND (reference sequence). Trimming cost V 2 bases and J 5 bases, with 13 bases left between them. The sequencing here drew on cultured PBMCs, taken from culture after CMV antigen stimulation. This clonotype was sampled from a human donor in good health (CMV status not recorded). Some clones in this sample may be carry-over from other donors' samples. The rearrangement links TRBV19 to TRBJ2-7, with a tentative D call TRBD1 (5 bases). The CDR3 DNA sequence: TGTGCCAGTAGTATACAAGCAGGGTCCCACGAGCAGTACTTC. Translating gives CASSIQAGSHEQYF.